One TCR beta chain is described in this entry. Sample time point: peripheral blood 6 weeks after treatment start. Patient disease was locally advanced or metastatic urothelial carcinoma. In germline, CDR1 is SQVTM, CDR2 ANQGSEA. The CDR3 is made up of 13 amino acids. V was pared by 8 bases and J by 0 bases, with 13 bases between. The data originate from a study of PD-L1 blockade in urothelial cancer. Study-level background: Of roughly 31 patients, around 25 were males with bladder-origin urothelial cancer. Prior regimens of chemotherapy numbered 0 to 3 per patient.

The table came from immunoSEQ multiplex PCR; TCRdb's copy has only in-frame clones and leaves some out. The sample consists of 45,000 to 55,000 clones, approximately 83% of them appearing once. The TCR originated in a man in his 60s with urothelial cancer. The rearrangement joins TRBV29-1 to TRBJ1-1, with D perhaps TRBD1 (6 bases). Sequenced material: PBMCs, taken around atezolizumab (anti-PD-L1) treatment. CDR3 nucleotide sequence: TGCAGCTTCCTCCGGGACATGAACACTGAAGCTTTCTTT. It codes for CSFLRDMNTEAFF.